The clone carrying this T cell receptor beta chain was counted a single time. The time point was: newly diagnosed GD, antithyroid drugs for less than 3 months. TCR sequences were obtained from RNA taken from PBMCs. The sample is drawn from a study of regulatory T cells in long-lasting Graves disease. Arm-PCR with iRepertoire HTBI primers amplified the CDR3 regions for these TCR beta libraries. A single record per CDR3 protein comes from TCRdb applying MiXCR to the multiplex PCR reads. The sample records around 500,000 distinct CDR3 sequences, 15% to 20% being singletons. Germline CDR1 SQVTM, CDR2 ANQGSEA. There are 12 residues in the CDR3. Separately, the same data were catalogued under a study of T cells in Graves' hyperthyroidism and ophthalmopathy. This second study notes: Patients having uncontrolled infection, another autoimmune disease, pregnancy or lactation were not included.

This sequence was found in a woman aged 40-65 years with Graves disease. The V gene is TRBV29-1, the J gene TRBJ1-4; possible D gene TRBD1, 5 bases. Sequences were derived from peripheral blood mononuclear cells (PBMCs), sampled at new diagnosis, from a patient treated with antithyroid drugs. CDR3 residues: CSGGEPAEKLFF. CDR3 nucleotide sequence: TGCAGTGGGGGGGAACCGGCGGAAAAACTGTTTTTT.